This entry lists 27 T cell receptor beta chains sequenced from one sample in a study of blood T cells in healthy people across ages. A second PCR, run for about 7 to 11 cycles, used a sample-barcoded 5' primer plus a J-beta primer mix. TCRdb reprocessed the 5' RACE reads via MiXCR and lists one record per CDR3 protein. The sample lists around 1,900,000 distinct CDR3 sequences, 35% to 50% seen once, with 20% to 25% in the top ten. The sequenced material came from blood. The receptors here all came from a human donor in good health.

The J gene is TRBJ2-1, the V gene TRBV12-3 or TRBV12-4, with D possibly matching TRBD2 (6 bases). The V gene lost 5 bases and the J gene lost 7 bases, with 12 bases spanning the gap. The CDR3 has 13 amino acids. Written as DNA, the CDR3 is TGTGCCAGCAGTATCCCGGGGGAAAATGAGCAGTTCTTC. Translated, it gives CASSIPGENEQFF.

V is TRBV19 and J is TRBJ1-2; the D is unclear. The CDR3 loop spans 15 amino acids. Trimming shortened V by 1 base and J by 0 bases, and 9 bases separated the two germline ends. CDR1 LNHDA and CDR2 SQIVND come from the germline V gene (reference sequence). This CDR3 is CASSIVAGSNYGYTF. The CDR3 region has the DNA TGTGCCAGTAGTATAGTAGCCGGATCTAACTATGGCTACACCTTC.

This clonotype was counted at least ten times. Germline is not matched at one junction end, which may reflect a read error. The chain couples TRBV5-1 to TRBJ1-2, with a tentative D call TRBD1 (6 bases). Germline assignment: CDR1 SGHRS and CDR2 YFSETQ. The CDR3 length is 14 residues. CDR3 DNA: TGTGCCAGCAGCTTAGGAGGACAGCGCTATGGCTACACCTTC. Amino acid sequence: CASSLGGQRYGYTF.

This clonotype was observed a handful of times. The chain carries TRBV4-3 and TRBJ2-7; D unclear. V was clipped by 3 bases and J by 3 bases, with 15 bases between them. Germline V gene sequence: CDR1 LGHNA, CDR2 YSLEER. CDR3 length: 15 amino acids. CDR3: CASSHQTSPIYEQYF. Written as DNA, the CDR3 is TGCGCCAGCAGCCACCAGACATCCCCTATCTACGAGCAGTACTTC.

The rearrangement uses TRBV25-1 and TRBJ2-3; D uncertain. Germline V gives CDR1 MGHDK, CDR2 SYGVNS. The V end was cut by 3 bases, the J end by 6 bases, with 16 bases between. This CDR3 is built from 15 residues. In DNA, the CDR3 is TGTGCCAGCAGTGATTGGGGAACTCCCCTTGATACGCAGTATTTT. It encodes CASSDWGTPLDTQYF.

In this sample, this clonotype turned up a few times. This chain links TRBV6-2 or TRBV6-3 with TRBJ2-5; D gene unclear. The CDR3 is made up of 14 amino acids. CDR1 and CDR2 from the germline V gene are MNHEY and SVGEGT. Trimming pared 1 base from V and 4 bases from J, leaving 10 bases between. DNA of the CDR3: TGTGCCAGCAGTTACTGCGACGCAGGAGAGACCCAGTACTTC. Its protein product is CASSYCDAGETQYF.

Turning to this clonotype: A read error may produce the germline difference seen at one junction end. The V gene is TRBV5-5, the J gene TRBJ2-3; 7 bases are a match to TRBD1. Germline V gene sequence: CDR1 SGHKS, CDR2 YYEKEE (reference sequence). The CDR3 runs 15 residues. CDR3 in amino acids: CAGSRATGGTDTQYF. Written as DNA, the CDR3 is TGTGCCGGCAGCCGAGCAACAGGGGGCACAGATACGCAGTATTTT.

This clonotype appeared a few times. CDR3 in amino acids: CATIMGNEQFF. The CDR3 nucleotides are TGTGCCACCATAATGGGGAATGAGCAGTTCTTC. This chain connects TRBV24-1 to TRBJ2-1; D is uncertain. The CDR3 has 11 residues. V lost 8 bases and J 7 bases, leaving 8 bases between the germline ends. Germline V gene data show CDR1 as KGHDR and CDR2 as SFDVKD.

CDR3 amino acids: CASSNWRGRNNEQFF. The DNA of the CDR3 is TGTGCCAGCAGTAACTGGAGGGGCCGCAACAATGAGCAGTTCTTC. This chain uses TRBV7-9 with TRBJ2-1, with a possible D match to TRBD2 (6 bases). The CDR3 contains 15 residues. Germline V CDR1 and CDR2: SEHNR, FQNEAQ (reference sequence). The V and J ends lost 6 bases and 5 bases respectively, with 17 bases between them.

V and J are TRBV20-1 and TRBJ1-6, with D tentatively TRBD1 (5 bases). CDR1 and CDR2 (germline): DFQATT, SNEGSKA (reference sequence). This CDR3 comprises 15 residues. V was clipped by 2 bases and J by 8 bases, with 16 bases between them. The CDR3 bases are TGCAGTGCTAGACTTACCGGGACTAGGGATTCACCCCTCCACTTT. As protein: CSARLTGTRDSPLHF.

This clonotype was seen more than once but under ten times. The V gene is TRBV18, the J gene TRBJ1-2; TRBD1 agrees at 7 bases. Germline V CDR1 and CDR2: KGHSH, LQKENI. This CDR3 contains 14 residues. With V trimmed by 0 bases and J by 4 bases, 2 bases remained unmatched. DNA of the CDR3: TGTGCCAGCTCACCACCTGCAGGGGGCTATGGCTACACCTTC. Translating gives CASSPPAGGYGYTF.

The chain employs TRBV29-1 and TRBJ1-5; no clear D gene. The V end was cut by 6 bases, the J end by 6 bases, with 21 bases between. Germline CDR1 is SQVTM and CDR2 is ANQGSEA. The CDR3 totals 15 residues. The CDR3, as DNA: TGCAGCGTGAAAGAGGGAGTCCGGCCTGTTCAGCCCCAGCATTTT. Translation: CSVKEGVRPVQPQHF.

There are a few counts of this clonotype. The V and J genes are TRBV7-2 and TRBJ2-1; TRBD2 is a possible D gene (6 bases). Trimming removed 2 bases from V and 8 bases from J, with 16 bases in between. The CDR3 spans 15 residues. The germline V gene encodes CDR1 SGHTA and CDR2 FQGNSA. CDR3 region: CASSLNGPGVDEQFF. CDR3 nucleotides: TGTGCCAGCAGCTTAAATGGACCGGGGGTCGATGAGCAGTTCTTC.

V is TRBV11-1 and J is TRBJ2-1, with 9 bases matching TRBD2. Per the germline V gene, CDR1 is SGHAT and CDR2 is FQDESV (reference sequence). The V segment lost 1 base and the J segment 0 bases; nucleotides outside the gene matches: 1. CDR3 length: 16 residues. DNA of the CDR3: TGTGCCAGCAGCTTAGGACTAGCGGTCTCCTACAATGAGCAGTTCTTC. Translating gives CASSLGLAVSYNEQFF.

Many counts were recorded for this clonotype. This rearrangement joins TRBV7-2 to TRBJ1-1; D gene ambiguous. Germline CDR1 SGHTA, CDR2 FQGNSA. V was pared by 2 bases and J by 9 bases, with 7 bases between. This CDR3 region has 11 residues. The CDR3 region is CASSLLGQAFF. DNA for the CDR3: TGTGCCAGCAGCTTATTAGGGCAAGCTTTCTTT.

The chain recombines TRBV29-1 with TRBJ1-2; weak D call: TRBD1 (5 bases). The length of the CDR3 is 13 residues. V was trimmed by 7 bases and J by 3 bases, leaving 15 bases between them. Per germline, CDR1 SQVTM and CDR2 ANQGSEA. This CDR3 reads CSAHSGIDYGYTF. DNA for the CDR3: TGCAGCGCCCATTCAGGGATCGACTATGGCTACACCTTC. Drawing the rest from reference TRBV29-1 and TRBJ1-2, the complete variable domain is SAVISQKPSRDICQRGTSLTIQCQVDSQVTMMFWYRQQPGQSLTLIATANQGSEATYESGFVIDKFPISRPNLTFSTLTVSNMSPEDSSIYLCSAHSGIDYGYTFGSGTRLTVV.

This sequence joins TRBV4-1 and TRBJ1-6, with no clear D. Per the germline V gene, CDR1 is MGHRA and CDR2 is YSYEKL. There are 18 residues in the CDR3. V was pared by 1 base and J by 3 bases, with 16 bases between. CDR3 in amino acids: CASSQVIGLGDYNSPLHF. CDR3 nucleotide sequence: TGCGCCAGCAGCCAAGTAATCGGGCTCGGGGACTATAATTCACCCCTCCACTTT.

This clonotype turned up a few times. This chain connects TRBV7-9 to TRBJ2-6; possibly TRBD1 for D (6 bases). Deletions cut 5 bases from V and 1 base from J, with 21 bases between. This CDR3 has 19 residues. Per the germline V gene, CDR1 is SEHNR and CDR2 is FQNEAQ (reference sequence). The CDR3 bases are TGTGCCAGCAGCGCCCAACTCGGGACAACAATTTCTGGGGCCAACGTCCTGACTTTC. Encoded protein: CASSAQLGTTISGANVLTF.

CDR3 protein: CASSLHRTVRGDIQYF. CDR3 DNA sequence: TGTGCCAGCAGCCTCCACCGGACAGTGCGGGGAGACATTCAGTACTTC. The rearrangement links TRBV7-2 to TRBJ2-7; D tentatively reads TRBD1 or TRBD2 (6 bases each). The J call could be wrong; TRBJ2-4 is a better fit for the DNA end. Germline-derived CDR1 and CDR2 are SGHTA and FQGNSA. The CDR3 extends over 16 amino acids.

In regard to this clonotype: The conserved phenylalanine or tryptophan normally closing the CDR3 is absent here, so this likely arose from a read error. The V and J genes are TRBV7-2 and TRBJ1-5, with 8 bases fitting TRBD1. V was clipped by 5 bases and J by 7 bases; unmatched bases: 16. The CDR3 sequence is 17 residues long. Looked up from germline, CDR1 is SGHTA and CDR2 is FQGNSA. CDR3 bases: TGTGCCAGCAGCCTAGGCCCTTCAGGGGGCGCAAGGCAGCCCCAGCATTTG. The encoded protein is CASSLGPSGGARQPQHL.

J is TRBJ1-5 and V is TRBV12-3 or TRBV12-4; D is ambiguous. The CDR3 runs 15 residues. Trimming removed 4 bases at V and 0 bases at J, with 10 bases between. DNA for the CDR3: TGTGCCAGCAGTTGGCAATACAGTAGCAATCAGCCCCAGCATTTT. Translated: CASSWQYSSNQPQHF.

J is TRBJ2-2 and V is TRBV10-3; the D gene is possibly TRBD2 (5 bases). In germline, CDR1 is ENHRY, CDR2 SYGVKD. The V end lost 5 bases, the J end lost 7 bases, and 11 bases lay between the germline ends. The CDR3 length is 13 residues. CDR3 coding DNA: TGTGCCATCAGTACCGGGAAGCGCGGGGAGCTGTTTTTT. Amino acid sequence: CAISTGKRGELFF.

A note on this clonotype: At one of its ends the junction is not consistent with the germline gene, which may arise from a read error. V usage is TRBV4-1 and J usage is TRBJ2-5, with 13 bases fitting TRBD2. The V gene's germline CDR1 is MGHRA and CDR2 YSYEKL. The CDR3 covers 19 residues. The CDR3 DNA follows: TGCGCCAGCAGCCAAGAACGGACTAGCGGGGGAGGATACCAAGAGACCCAGTGCTTC. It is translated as CASSQERTSGGGYQETQCF.

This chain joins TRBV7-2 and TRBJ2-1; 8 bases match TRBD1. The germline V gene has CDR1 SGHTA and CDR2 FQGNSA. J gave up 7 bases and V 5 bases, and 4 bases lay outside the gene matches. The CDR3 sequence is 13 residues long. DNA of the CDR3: TGTGCCAGCAGCGGGACAGGCCCGAATGAGCAGTTCTTC. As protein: CASSGTGPNEQFF.

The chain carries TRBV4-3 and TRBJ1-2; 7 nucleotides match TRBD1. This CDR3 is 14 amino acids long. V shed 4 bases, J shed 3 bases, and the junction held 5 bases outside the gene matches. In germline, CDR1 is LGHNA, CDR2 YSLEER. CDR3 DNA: TGCGCCAGCAGCCCGTTCAGGGGGGACTATGGCTACACCTTC. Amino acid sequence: CASSPFRGDYGYTF.

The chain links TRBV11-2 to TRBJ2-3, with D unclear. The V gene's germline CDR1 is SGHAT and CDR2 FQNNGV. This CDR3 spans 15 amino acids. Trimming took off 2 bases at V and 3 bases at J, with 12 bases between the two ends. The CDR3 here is CASSLWGSQTDTQYF. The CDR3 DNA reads TGTGCCAGCAGCTTATGGGGATCTCAAACAGATACGCAGTATTTT.

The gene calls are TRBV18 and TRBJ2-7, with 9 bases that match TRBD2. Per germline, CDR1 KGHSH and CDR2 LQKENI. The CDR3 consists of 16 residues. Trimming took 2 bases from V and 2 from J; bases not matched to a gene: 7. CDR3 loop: CASSPGSLAGAYEQYF. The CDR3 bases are TGTGCCAGCTCACCAGGGAGTTTAGCGGGGGCCTACGAGCAGTACTTC.